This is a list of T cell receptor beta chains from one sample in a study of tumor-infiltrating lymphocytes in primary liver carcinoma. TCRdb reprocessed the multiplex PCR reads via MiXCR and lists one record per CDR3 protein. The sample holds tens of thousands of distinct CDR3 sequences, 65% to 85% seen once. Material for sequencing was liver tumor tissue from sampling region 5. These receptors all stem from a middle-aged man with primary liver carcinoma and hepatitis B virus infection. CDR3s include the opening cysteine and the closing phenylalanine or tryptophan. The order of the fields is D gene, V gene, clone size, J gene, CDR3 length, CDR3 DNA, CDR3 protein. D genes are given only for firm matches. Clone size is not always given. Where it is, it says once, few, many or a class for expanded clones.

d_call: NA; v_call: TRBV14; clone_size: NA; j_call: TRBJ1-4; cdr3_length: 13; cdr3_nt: TGTGCCAGCGCCTACTCCCTCGAAGGAAAACTGCTTTTT; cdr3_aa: CASAYSLEGKLLF
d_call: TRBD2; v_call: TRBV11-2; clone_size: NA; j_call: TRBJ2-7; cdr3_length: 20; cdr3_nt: TGTGCCAGCAACTTGAGGGAGGGGAGGACTAGCGGGCTCGGCTCCTACGAGCACTGCTTC; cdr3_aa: CASNLREGRTSGLGSYEHCF
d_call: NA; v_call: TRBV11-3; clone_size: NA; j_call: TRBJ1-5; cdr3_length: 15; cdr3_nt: TGTGCCAGCAACATAGATCTGGGGGTGGCTCAACCCCAGCATTTT; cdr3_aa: CASNIDLGVAQPQHF
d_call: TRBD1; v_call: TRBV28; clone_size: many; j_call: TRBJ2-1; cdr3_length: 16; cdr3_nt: TGTGCCAGCAGTGACGGGACAGGGGGCTCCTACAATGAGCAGTTCTTC; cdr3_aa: CASSDGTGGSYNEQFF
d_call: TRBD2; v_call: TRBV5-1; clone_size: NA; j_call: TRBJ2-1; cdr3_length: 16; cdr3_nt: TGCGCCAGCAGATTGACATGCGGGAGTAGATACAATGAGCAGTTCTTC; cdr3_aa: CASRLTCGSRYNEQFF
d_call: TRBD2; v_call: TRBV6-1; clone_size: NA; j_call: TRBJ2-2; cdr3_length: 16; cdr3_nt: TGTGCCAGCAAATATACTAGCGGGAGACGGACTGGGGAGCCGTTTTTT; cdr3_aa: CASKYTSGRRTGEPFF
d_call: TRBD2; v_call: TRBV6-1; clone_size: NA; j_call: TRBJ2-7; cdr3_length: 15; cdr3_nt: TGTGCCAGCAGCCGAAGGGTTAGCGGGGTCCAAGAGCAGTATTTC; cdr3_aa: CASSRRVSGVQEQYF
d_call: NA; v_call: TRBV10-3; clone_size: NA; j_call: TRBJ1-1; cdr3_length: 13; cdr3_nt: TGTGCCATCAGAGACCGGGAGAGCACTGAAGCTTTCTTT; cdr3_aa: CAIRDRESTEAFF
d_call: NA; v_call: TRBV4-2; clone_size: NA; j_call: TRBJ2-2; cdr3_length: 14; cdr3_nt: TGTGCCAGAAGCCGAGATCAGGTGGGATGGGAGCTGTTTTTT; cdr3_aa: CARSRDQVGWELFF
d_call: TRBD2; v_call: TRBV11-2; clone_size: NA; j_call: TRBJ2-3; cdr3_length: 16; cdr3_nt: TGTGCCGGCAGCTTAAGACTAGCGAGGAGTACAGATACGCAGTATTTT; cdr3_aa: CAGSLRLARSTDTQYF
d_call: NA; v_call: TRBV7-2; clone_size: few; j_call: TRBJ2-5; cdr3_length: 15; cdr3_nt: TGTGCCAGCAGCTTAGTAGCCCGGGCGGGAGAGACCCAGTACTTC; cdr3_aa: CASSLVARAGETQYF
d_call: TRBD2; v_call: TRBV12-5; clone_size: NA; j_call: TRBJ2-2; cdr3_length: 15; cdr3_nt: TGTAATAGTGCCCTGGGAGGGGTGAACACCGGGGAGCTGTTTTTT; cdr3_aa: CNSALGGVNTGELFF
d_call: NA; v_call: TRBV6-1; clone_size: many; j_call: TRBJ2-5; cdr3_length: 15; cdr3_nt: TGTGCCAGCAGGTCAGAATCGGACTACCAAGAGACCCAGTACTTC; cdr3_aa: CASRSESDYQETQYF
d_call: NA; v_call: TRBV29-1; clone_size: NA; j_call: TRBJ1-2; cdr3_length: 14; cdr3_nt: TGCAGCGTCATGTTTGGACAGTCGATCCATGTCTACACCTTC; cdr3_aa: CSVMFGQSIHVYTF
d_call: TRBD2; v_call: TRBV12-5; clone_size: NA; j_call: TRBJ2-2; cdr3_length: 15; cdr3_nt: TGTACTAGTGCCCTGGGAGGGGTGAACACGGGGGAGCTGTTTTTT; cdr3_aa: CTSALGGVNTGELFF
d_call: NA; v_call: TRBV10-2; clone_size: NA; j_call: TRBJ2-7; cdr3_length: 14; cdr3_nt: TGCGCCAGCGGTCATTTCACGACGCGCTACGAGCAGTACTTC; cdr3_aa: CASGHFTTRYEQYF
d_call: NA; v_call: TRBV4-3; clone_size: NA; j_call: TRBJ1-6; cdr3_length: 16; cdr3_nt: TGCGCCAGCAACCAAGCACAAAGCGTCGATAATTCGCCCCTCCACTTT; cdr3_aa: CASNQAQSVDNSPLHF
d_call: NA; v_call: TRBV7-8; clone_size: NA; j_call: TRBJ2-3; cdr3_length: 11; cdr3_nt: TGTGCCAGCAGCTCGGAAGATACGCAGTATTTT; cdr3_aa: CASSSEDTQYF
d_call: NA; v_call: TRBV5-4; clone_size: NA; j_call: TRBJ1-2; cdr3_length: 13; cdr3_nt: TGTGCCAGCAGCTTGGTTGCCGACCCGGACTACACTTTC; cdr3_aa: CASSLVADPDYTF
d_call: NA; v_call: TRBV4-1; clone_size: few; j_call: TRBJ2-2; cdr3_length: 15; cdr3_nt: TGCGCCAGTAGCCCTGGGGCAGTTAACATCGGGGAGCTGTTTTTT; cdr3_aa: CASSPGAVNIGELFF
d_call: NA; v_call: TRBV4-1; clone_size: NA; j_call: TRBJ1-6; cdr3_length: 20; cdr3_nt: TGCGCCAGCGGCCATGACAAGTTCAGCAGGTTTAGCTCCTATAATACACCCCTCCACTTT; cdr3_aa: CASGHDKFSRFSSYNTPLHF
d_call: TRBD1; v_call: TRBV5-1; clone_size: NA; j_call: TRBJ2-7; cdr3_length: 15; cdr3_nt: TGCGCCAGCAGCCGGACTCCGGGACAGATCTACGAGCAGTACTTC; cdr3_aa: CASSRTPGQIYEQYF
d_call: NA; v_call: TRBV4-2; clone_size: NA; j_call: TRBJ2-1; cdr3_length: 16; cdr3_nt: TGTGCCAGCAGCCACACCGGGGGACAAGGGAACAATGAGCAGTCCTTC; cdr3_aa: CASSHTGGQGNNEQSF
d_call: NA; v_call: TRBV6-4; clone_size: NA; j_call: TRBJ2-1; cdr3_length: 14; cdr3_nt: TGTGTCAGCCACATAGCGAGCTCCTACAATGAGCAGTTCTTC; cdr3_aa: CVSHIASSYNEQFF
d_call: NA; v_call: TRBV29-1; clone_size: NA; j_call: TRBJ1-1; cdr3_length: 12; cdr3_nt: TGCAGCGTGGTAACAGCTAACACTGAAGCTTTCTTT; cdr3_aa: CSVVTANTEAFF
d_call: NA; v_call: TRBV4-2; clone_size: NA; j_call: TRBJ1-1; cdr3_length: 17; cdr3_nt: TGTGCTTGCAGCCAAGAGGCCGTCGGGGGCTGGTCGCTTCCTCCAGTCTTT; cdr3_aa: CACSQEAVGGWSLPPVF
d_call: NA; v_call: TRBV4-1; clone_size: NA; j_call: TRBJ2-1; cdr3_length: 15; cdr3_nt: TGCGCCAGCAACCCGAATACGGGGGTGGGAAATGAGCAGTTTTTC; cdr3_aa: CASNPNTGVGNEQFF
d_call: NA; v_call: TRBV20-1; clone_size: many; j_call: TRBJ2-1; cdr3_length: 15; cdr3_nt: TGCAGTGCTACCCCGGGGGCCCTTTTCAACAATGAGCAGTTCTTC; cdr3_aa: CSATPGALFNNEQFF
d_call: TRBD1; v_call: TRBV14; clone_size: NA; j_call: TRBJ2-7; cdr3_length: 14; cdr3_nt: TGTGCTAACAGCCATAGGGGTACAGGGGCCGAGCAGTACTTC; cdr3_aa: CANSHRGTGAEQYF
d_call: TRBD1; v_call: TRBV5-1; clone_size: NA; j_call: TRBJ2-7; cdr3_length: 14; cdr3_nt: TGCGACAGTAGCTTGGCAGGGGGTGAATCCGAGCAGTACTTC; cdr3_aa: CDSSLAGGESEQYF
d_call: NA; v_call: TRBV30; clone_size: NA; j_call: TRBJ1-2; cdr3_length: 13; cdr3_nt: TGTGCCTGGAGTCCCCGGACATGGAATGGCTACGCCTTC; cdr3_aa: CAWSPRTWNGYAF
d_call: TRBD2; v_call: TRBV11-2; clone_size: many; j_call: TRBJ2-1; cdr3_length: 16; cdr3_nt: TGTGCCAGCAGCCGGACTAGCGGCAGCTCCTACAATGAGCAGTTCTTC; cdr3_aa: CASSRTSGSSYNEQFF
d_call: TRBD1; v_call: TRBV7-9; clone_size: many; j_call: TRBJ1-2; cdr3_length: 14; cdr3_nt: TGTGCCAGCAGCTCCGGGACAGACCCCTATGGCTACACCTTC; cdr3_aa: CASSSGTDPYGYTF
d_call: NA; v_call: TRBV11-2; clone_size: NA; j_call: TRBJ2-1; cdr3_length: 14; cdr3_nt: TGTGGCAGCAGCACCCGACAGCTGGGCAATGAGCAGTTCTTC; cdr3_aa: CGSSTRQLGNEQFF
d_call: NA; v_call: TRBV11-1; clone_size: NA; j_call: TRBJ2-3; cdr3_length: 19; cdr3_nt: TGTGCCAGCAGCTCTGGGGGAAGCCCTGTTGGAGCCCGCGCAGATACGCAGTATTTC; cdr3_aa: CASSSGGSPVGARADTQYF
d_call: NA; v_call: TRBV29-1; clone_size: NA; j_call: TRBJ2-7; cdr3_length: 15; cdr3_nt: TGTAGCGTTGCCGGACCTGACAGGAATCCCTACGAGCAGTATTTC; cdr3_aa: CSVAGPDRNPYEQYF
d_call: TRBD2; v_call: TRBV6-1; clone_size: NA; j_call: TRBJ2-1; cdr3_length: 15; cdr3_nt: TGTGCCAGCAGTAAGGAAGCGGGAGGATACGATGAGCAGTTCTTC; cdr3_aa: CASSKEAGGYDEQFF
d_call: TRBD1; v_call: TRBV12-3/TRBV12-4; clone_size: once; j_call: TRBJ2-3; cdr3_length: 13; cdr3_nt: TGTGCCAGGAGGGGGACAGGGGGCTATATGCAGTATTTT; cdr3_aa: CARRGTGGYMQYF
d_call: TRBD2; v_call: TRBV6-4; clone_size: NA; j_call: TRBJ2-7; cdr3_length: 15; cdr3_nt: TGTGCCAGCAGTTACCCGACTAGCGGGATCTACGAGCAGTACTTC; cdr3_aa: CASSYPTSGIYEQYF
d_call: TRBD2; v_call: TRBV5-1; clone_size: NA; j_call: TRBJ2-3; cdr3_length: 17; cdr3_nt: TGCGCCAGCAGCTTGATCCTTGGGGCGGGAGCTGGAGATACGCTGTATTTT; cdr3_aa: CASSLILGAGAGDTLYF
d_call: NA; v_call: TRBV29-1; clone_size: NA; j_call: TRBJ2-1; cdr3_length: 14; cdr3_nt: TGCAGCGTTATTGGATGGACGGGTAGGGATGAGCAGTTCTTC; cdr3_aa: CSVIGWTGRDEQFF
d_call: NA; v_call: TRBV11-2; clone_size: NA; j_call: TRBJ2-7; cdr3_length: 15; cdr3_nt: TGTGCCAGCAACTTAGGGCCGGGTGTGGACTGCGAGCAGTACTTC; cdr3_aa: CASNLGPGVDCEQYF